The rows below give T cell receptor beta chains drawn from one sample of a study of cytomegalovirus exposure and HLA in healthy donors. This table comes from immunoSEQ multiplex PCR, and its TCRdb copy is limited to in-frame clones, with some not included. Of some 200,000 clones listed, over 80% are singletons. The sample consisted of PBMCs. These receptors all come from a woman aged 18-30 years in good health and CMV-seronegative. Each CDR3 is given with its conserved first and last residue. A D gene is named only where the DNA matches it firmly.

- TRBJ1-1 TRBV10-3 CAISESLGARGEAFF
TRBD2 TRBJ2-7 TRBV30 CAWSLTSGGLGEQYF
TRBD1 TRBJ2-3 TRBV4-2 CASSQAPRQGSTDTQYF
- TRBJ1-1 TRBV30 CALGQDRAEAFF
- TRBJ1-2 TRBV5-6 CASSLYGANYGYTF
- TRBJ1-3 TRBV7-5 CVRSCARRKLTIYF
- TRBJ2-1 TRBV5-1 CASRASVSYNEQFF
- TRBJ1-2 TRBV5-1 CASSLTDRKDSYGYTF
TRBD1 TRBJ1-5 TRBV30 CAWSSGGTASNSNQPQHF
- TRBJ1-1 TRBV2 CASSDSGIGTEAFF
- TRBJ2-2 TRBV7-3 CASSLLGSKINTGELFF
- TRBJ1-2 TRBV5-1 CASSLVQGGYGYTF
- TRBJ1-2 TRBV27 CASSLSRTANYGYTF
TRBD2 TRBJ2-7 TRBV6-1 CASTPAGAHYEQYF
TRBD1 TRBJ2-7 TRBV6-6 CASSYSGQGAYEQYF
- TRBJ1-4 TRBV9 CASSPHGPRDEKLFF
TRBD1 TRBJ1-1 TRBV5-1 CASSSSTGMNTEAFF
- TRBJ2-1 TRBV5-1 CASSLGGPSSYNEQFF
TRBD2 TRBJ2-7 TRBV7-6 CASSSIEAGGPSDEQYF
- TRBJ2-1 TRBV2 CASSEELIDEQFF
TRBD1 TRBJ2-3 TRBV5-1 CASKHGDSLGDTQYF
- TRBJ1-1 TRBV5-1 CASSLVRGLTEAFF
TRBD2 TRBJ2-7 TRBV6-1 CASGERGSSYEQYF
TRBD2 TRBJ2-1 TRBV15 CATSSGLAGYNEQFF
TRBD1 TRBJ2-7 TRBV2 CASLRGPGQASYEQYF
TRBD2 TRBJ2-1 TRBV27 CASSLRSSGGYNEQFF
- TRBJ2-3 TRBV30 CAYGEGAQYF
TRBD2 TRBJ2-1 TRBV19 CASTTGLAGTYNEQFF
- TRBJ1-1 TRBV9 CASSPTGTRNTEAFF
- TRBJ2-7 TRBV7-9 CASSFGSAETYEQYF
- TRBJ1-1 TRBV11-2 CASSLGGRAFF
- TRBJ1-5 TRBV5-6 CASSLARLSNQPQHF
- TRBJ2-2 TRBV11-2 CASSLGLGGANTGELFF
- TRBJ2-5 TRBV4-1 CASSQGGLQETQYF
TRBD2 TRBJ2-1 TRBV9 CASSPGLAGGTQFF
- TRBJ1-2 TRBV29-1 CSVVAGAWISEGGRGYTF